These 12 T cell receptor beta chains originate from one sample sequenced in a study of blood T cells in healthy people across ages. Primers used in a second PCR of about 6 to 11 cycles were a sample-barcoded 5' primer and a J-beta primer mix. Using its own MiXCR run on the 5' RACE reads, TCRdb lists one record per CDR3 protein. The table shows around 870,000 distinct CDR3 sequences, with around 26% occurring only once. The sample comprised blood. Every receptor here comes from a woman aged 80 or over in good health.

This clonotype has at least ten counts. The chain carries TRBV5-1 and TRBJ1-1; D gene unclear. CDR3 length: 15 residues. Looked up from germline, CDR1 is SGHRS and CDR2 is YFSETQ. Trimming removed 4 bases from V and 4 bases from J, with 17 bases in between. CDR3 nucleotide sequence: TGCGCCAGCAGCCCGGAGGTGGGGTTCTCCACTGAAGCTTTCTTT. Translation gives CASSPEVGFSTEAFF.

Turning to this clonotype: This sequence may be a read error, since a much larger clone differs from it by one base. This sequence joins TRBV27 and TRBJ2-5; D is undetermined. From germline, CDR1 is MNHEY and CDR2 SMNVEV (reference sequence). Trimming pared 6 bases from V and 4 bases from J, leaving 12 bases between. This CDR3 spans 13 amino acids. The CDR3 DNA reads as TGTGCCAGCAGCGTCAGACCCCGAGAGACCCAGTACTTC. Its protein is CASSVRPRETQYF.

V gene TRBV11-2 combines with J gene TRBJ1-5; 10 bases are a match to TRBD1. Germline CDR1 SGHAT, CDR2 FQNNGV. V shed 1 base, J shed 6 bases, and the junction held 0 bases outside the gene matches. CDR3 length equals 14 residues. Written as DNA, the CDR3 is TGTGCCAGCAGCTTAGGGGACAGGGGTCAGCCCCAGCATTTT. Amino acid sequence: CASSLGDRGQPQHF.

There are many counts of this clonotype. The CDR3 reads CASKTGGAYGYTF. DNA for the CDR3: TGTGCCAGCAAAACAGGGGGCGCGTATGGCTACACCTTC. The chain recombines TRBV6-5 with TRBJ1-2; 9 nucleotides agree with TRBD1. CDR1 and CDR2 (germline): MNHEY, SVGAGI. J gave up 5 bases and V 7 bases, and 5 bases lay outside the gene matches. The CDR3 runs 13 residues.

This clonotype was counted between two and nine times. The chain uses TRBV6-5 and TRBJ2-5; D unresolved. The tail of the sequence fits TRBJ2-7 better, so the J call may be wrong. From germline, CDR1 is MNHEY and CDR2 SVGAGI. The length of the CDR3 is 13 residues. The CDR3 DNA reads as TGTGCCGTCCGGTTTGGGGTGTCCTACGAGCAGTACTTC. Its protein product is CAVRFGVSYEQYF.

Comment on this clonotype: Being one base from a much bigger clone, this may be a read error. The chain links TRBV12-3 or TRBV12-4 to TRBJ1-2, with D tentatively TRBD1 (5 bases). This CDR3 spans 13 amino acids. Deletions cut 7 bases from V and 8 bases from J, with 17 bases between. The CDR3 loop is CASTRAGGGGYTF. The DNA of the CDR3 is TGTGCCAGCACTCGAGCGGGGGGTGGAGGCTACACCTTC.

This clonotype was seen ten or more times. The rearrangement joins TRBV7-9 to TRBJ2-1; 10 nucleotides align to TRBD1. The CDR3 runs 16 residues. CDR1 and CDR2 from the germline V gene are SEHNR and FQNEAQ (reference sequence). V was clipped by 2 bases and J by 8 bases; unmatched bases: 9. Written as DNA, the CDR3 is TGTGCCAGCAGCTTACGAAAGACAGGGGGCCATCATGAGCAGTTCTTC. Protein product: CASSLRKTGGHHEQFF.

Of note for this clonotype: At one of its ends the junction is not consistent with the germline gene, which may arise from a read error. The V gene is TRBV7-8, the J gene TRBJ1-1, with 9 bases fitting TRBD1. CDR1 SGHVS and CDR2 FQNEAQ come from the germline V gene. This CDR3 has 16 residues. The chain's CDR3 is CVSSLGGTGLGTEAFF. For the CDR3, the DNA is TGCGTCAGCAGCTTAGGGGGGACAGGGTTAGGCACTGAAGCTTTCTTT.

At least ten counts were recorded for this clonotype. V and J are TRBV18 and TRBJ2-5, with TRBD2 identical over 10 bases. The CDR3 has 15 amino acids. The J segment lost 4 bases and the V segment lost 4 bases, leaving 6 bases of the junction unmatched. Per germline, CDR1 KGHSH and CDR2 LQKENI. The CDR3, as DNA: TGTGCCAGCTCACGAAGCGGGGGGGCCAGAGAGACCCAGTACTTC. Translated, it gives CASSRSGGARETQYF.

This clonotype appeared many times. CDR3 in amino acids: CASSFGTTNEKLFF. CDR3 in DNA: TGTGCCAGCAGCTTCGGAACAACTAATGAAAAACTGTTTTTT. J is TRBJ1-4 and V is TRBV7-9; D gene ambiguous. This CDR3 has 14 amino acids. The V gene lost 3 bases and the J gene lost 0 bases, with 5 bases spanning the gap. CDR1 is SEHNR, CDR2 FQNEAQ, per germline (reference sequence).

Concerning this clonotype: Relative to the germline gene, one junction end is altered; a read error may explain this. CDR3 region: CARSVGANVLTF. CDR3 nucleotides: TGTGCCCGGAGTGTTGGGGCCAACGTCCTGACTTTC. J is TRBJ2-6 and V is TRBV30, with unresolved D. Germline values: CDR1 GTSNPN, CDR2 SVGIG (reference sequence). The CDR3 loop spans 12 amino acids.

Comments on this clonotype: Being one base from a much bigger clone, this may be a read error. The chain's CDR3 is CASSVLQGRDEQYF. CDR3 DNA: TGTGCCAGCAGCGTTTTACAGGGAAGGGATGAGCAGTACTTC. V and J are TRBV2 and TRBJ2-5, with D perhaps matching TRBD1 (6 bases). Trimming pared 6 bases from V and 11 bases from J, leaving 22 bases between. The CDR3 totals 14 residues. The germline V gene encodes CDR1 SNHLY and CDR2 FYNNEI.